This is a list of T cell receptor beta chains from one sample in a study of blood T cells in healthy people across ages. MiXCR, run by TCRdb on the 5' RACE reads, gives a single entry per CDR3 protein. The sample lists 550,000 to 600,000 distinct CDR3 sequences; 45% to 55% were seen once. Sequencing used blood. All receptors derive from a man at least 80 years old in good health. Each CDR3 is given with its conserved first and last residue. Fields, in order: D gene, V gene, J gene, CDR3 length, clone size, CDR3 DNA, CDR3 protein. D genes are given only for firm matches. Part of the rows lack a size; the others show once, few, many or a class for expanded clones.

>TRBD1|TRBV2|TRBJ2-5|16|few
TGTGCCAGCAGTGCGGACAGGGGTGTCGCTAGGGAGACCCAGTACTTC
CASSADRGVARETQYF
>TRBD1|TRBV5-5|TRBJ2-7|16|-
TGTGCCAGCAGTTTTTCTAGGACAGGGGCTTCCTACGAGCAGTACTTC
CASSFSRTGASYEQYF
>TRBD2|TRBV7-2|TRBJ2-5|15|-
TGTGCCAGCAGCTATACTAGCGGGAGCTACAATGAGCAGTACTTC
CASSYTSGSYNEQYF
>TRBD1|TRBV28|TRBJ2-1|15|-
TGTGCCAGCCATGTTACAGGGGGCCCCTACAATGAGCAGTTCTTC
CASHVTGGPYNEQFF
>TRBD1|TRBV6-4|TRBJ1-1|15|once
TGTGCCAGCAGTTACGACAGGGGTTGGTACACTGAAGCTTTCTTT
CASSYDRGWYTEAFF
>-|TRBV20-1|TRBJ1-2|14|-
TGCAGTGCTAGAGATCTAAGGACTAACTATGGCTACACCTTC
CSARDLRTNYGYTF
>TRBD1|TRBV12-5|TRBJ2-3|15|-
TGTGCTAGTGGTTCCGGACAGGGGGACACAGATACGCAGTATTTT
CASGSGQGDTDTQYF
>TRBD2|TRBV20-1|TRBJ2-3|13|few
TGCAGTGCTGGACCCTCGGGAGGGGGAGGGCAGTATTTT
CSAGPSGGGGQYF
>-|TRBV6-2/TRBV6-3|TRBJ2-1|13|few
TGTGCCAGCACTCCTTTTCCCTACAATGAGCAGTTCTTC
CASTPFPYNEQFF
>-|TRBV29-1|TRBJ2-7|12|-
TGCAGCGTTGTCCAGGGTGTCTACGAGCAGTACTTC
CSVVQGVYEQYF
>-|TRBV6-5|TRBJ2-7|14|-
TGTGCCAGCCGTATGGGCAGAGGGGACTACGAGCAGTACTTC
CASRMGRGDYEQYF
>-|TRBV7-2|TRBJ2-4|14|few
TGTGCCAGCAGCTTTGAGACACCCAGTAGTGGGCAGTACTTC
CASSFETPSSGQYF
>-|TRBV7-2|TRBJ1-2|15|-
TGTGCCAGCAGCTTAGCCGGCATCCCAAACTATGGCTACACCTTC
CASSLAGIPNYGYTF
>-|TRBV5-5|TRBJ1-2|15|-
TGTGCCAGCAGTCCTAACACGTCAGGAAGGGGTGGCTACACCTTC
CASSPNTSGRGGYTF
>-|TRBV15|TRBJ2-3|16|-
TGTGCCACCAGCAGAGAGGGCAGGGTCGCTACAGATACGCAGTATTTT
CATSREGRVATDTQYF
>-|TRBV3-1|TRBJ1-2|13|few
TGTGCCAGCAGCCAAGATTGGAACTATGGCTACACCTTC
CASSQDWNYGYTF
>-|TRBV3-1|TRBJ2-7|15|-
TGTGCCAGCAGCCAAGACCATTCCGGGGCCGGAGGGCAGTACTTC
CASSQDHSGAGGQYF
>-|TRBV6-5|TRBJ2-3|12|many
TGTGCCAGCAGTAGAGGGTCAGATACGCAGTATTTT
CASSRGSDTQYF
>-|TRBV6-6|TRBJ1-1|13|many
TGTGCCAGCAGCCGACTGGACAGCACTGAAGCTTTCTTT
CASSRLDSTEAFF
>TRBD1|TRBV29-1|TRBJ2-2|14|-
TGCAGCGTTGGAGTGACAGGGGGCTCCGGGGAGCTGTTTTTT
CSVGVTGGSGELFF
>TRBD2|TRBV4-2|TRBJ2-3|16|-
TGTGCCAGCAGCCAAGTAGCGGGAGGCACGGGGGATACGCAGTATTTT
CASSQVAGGTGDTQYF
>-|TRBV9|TRBJ2-5|15|-
TGTGCCAGCAGCCCCCTCGGTCAGGGAGGAGAGACCCAGTACTTC
CASSPLGQGGETQYF
>-|TRBV9|TRBJ2-1|17|-
TGTGCCAGCAGCGCCCCGAGGGGGGGGCTCTCCTACAATGAGCAGTTCTTC
CASSAPRGGLSYNEQFF
>-|TRBV6-5|TRBJ2-4|14|-
TGTGCCAGCAGTGAAACGGGTTGGGGAAACATTCAGTACTTC
CASSETGWGNIQYF
>TRBD1|TRBV30|TRBJ1-2|13|-
TGTGCCTGGAGTGCCGGGGACAGGGGCCGTCACACCTTC
CAWSAGDRGRHTF
>-|TRBV12-3/TRBV12-4|TRBJ1-2|13|-
TGTGCCACCTCGGGACCAGAGGCCTATGGCTACACCTTC
CATSGPEAYGYTF
>-|TRBV6-2/TRBV6-3|TRBJ2-1|13|many
TGTGCCAGCAGCTTCCTCGGGGTTAGGGAGCAGTTCTTC
CASSFLGVREQFF
>-|TRBV4-1|TRBJ2-5|15|-
TGCGCCAGCAGCCAAGATCGGGCTATCCAAGAGACCCAGTACTTC
CASSQDRAIQETQYF
>-|TRBV21-1|TRBJ2-1|20|-
TGTGCCAGCAGCAAAGATACGGGTAAGACTAGCGGACACTCCTACAATGAGCAGTTCTTC
CASSKDTGKTSGHSYNEQFF
>TRBD1|TRBV10-3|TRBJ2-5|13|-
TGTGCCATCACGGACAGGGCCGAGGAGACCCAGTACTTC
CAITDRAEETQYF
>TRBD1|TRBV7-2|TRBJ2-7|15|few
TGTGCCAGCAGCCGGACAGGGCATAGCTCCTACGAGCAGTACTTT
CASSRTGHSSYEQYF
>TRBD1|TRBV15|TRBJ2-1|16|-
TGTGCCACCAGCACCAACACCGGGACAGGGAGCGATGAGCAGTTCTTC
CATSTNTGTGSDEQFF
>TRBD2|TRBV25-1|TRBJ2-2|14|-
TGTGCCAGCAGACTAGCGGGCGGCACCGGGGAGCTGTTTTTT
CASRLAGGTGELFF
>TRBD2|TRBV20-1|TRBJ2-5|16|-
TGCAGTGCTAGAGAACCCGGGACTACCACCCCAGAGACCCAGTACTTC
CSAREPGTTTPETQYF
>TRBD2|TRBV4-1|TRBJ2-5|17|-
TGCGCCAGCAGCCAAGACGGGAGGGGGACATTTACGAGTACCCAGTACTTC
CASSQDGRGTFTSTQYF
>TRBD2|TRBV6-5|TRBJ2-3|15|-
TGTGCCAGCAGCCAGAGCGGGGGGTTCACAGATACGCAGTATTTT
CASSQSGGFTDTQYF
>TRBD1|TRBV6-2/TRBV6-3|TRBJ2-7|16|-
TGTGCCAGCAGTCGGGAAACAGGGGGATACTCCTACGAGCAGTACTTC
CASSRETGGYSYEQYF
>TRBD1|TRBV28|TRBJ2-7|15|-
TGTGCCAGCAGCCGCCCCCTCGGACAGGGCGGCGAGCAGTACTTC
CASSRPLGQGGEQYF
>-|TRBV20-1|TRBJ2-7|12|few
TGCAGTGCTAGTCCAGGAGCCTACGAGCAGTACTTC
CSASPGAYEQYF
>TRBD1|TRBV6-2/TRBV6-3|TRBJ2-6|17|-
TGTGCCAGCAACTACAGGGGTATCCACTCTGGGGCCAACGTCCTGACTTTC
CASNYRGIHSGANVLTF
>-|TRBV20-1|TRBJ2-4|15|-
TGCAGTGCTCCTCCGGGCCCCTCATGGGGAAACATTCAGTACTTC
CSAPPGPSWGNIQYF
>-|TRBV6-6|TRBJ1-1|11|many
TGTGCCAGCAGTTATTTGGGTCAGGCTTTCTTT
CASSYLGQAFF
>TRBD1|TRBV7-2|TRBJ1-4|15|few
TGTGCCAGCAGCTTAAGTAAGGGGGCGGATGAAAAACTGTTTTTT
CASSLSKGADEKLFF
>-|TRBV6-6|TRBJ2-5|15|-
TGTGCCAGCAGTCCCGGGCGGGCTGTCAAGGAGACCCAGTACTTC
CASSPGRAVKETQYF
>-|TRBV4-3|TRBJ2-7|16|once
TGCGCCAGCAGCCAAGAGGGGGGAAAGTACAGGGTCGAGCAGTACTTC
CASSQEGGKYRVEQYF
>-|TRBV25-1|TRBJ2-5|15|-
TGTGCCAGCAGTGAATTAGGGGAGGACCAAGAGACCCAGTACTTC
CASSELGEDQETQYF
>TRBD2|TRBV7-9|TRBJ2-1|17|few
TGTGCCAGCAGCCCATCTAGACTAGCGGGGACCTACAATGAGCAGTTCTTC
CASSPSRLAGTYNEQFF
>TRBD2|TRBV5-1|TRBJ2-3|15|few
TGCGCCAGCAGCTTTACCGGGACTAGCGGGTCGTCGCAGTATTTT
CASSFTGTSGSSQYF
>-|TRBV4-1|TRBJ2-3|16|-
TGCGCCAGCAGCACGCGGACGGCTAGTGTTGGAGATACGCAGTATTTT
CASSTRTASVGDTQYF
>TRBD2|TRBV2|TRBJ2-5|15|few
TGTGCCAGCAGCGAATTCGGGGGGAATGGCGAGACCCAGTACTTC
CASSEFGGNGETQYF
>-|TRBV6-6|TRBJ2-1|15|many
TGTGCCAGCAGGGAGAGACAGCCAGGGTTTAGTGAGCAGTTCTTC
CASRERQPGFSEQFF
>TRBD2|TRBV29-1|TRBJ2-1|14|once
TGCAGCGTGGTGTCCGGGACTAGCGTCAATGAGCAGTTCTTC
CSVVSGTSVNEQFF
>-|TRBV6-2/TRBV6-3|TRBJ1-4|14|few
TGTGCCAGCAGAGCGACCGGGGCTAATGAAAAACTGTTTTTT
CASRATGANEKLFF
>-|TRBV9|TRBJ2-1|16|once
TGTGCCAGCAGCGTAAGTGCTGGAACAGGGAACAATGAGCAGTTCTTC
CASSVSAGTGNNEQFF
>TRBD2|TRBV9|TRBJ2-5|15|few
TGTGCCAGCAGCGTAGGACTAGCCGGTGGAGAGACCCAGTACTTC
CASSVGLAGGETQYF
>-|TRBV20-1|TRBJ2-1|13|-
TGCAGTGCTAGAGGTCAGGGATACAATGAGCAGTTCTTC
CSARGQGYNEQFF
>-|TRBV10-3|TRBJ1-2|14|-
TGTGCCATCAGTGAGGGCAGGTCTGGAGAGGGCTACACCTTC
CAISEGRSGEGYTF
>TRBD1|TRBV7-3|TRBJ1-5|17|-
TGTGCCAGCAGCTTACCTCAGACAGGGGGCTCGAATCAGCCCCAGCATTTT
CASSLPQTGGSNQPQHF
>-|TRBV12-5|TRBJ1-1|14|-
TGTGCTAGTGGTAGGGAGGGGATGAACACTGAAGCTTTCTTT
CASGREGMNTEAFF